One and the same sample provided the 29 T cell receptor beta chains below, sequenced in a study of long-term antiretroviral therapy in people with HIV. The libraries were made with immunoSEQ v3.0 at survey level. Method: immunoSEQ multiplex PCR; TCRdb's copy keeps in-frame clones and lacks some. The sample contains a few thousand clones, around 90% of which appear only once. The sequenced sample was unsorted PBMCs, obtained 1.3 years after starting antiretroviral therapy. The receptor source for this set is a woman between 50 and 59 years old with HIV.

The V gene is TRBV30, the J gene TRBJ2-5, with TRBD2 identical over 7 bases. There are 12 residues in the CDR3. Germline V lookup: CDR1 GTSNPN, CDR2 SVGIG (reference sequence). With V trimmed by 5 bases and J by 2 bases, 2 bases remained unmatched. The CDR3 DNA sequence: TGTGCCTGGTCTAGCGGTCAAGAGACCCAGTACTTC. It yields the protein CAWSSGQETQYF.

V is TRBV7-8 and J is TRBJ1-2; 10 nucleotides agree with TRBD1. This CDR3 contains 15 residues. The V and J ends lost 5 bases and 6 bases, in that order; junction bases with no gene match: 9. Germline V CDR1 and CDR2: SGHVS, FQNEAQ. The CDR3 region is CASSIVTGQGNGYTF. The CDR3 nucleotides read TGTGCCAGCAGCATTGTCACGGGACAGGGGAATGGCTACACCTTC.

The chain combines TRBV11-2 with TRBJ1-5, with D perhaps matching TRBD1 (5 bases). V lost 0 bases and J 4 bases, leaving 10 bases between the germline ends. Germline loops: CDR1 SGHAT, CDR2 FQNNGV. The CDR3 covers 15 residues. The DNA for the CDR3 is TGTGCCAGCAGCTTAGACGGGGCGGGAAATCAGCCCCAGCATTTT. Translation gives CASSLDGAGNQPQHF. The variable domain in full, completed from reference TRBV11-2 and TRBJ1-5, reads EAGVAQSPRYKIIEKRQSVAFWCNPISGHATLYWYQQILGQGPKLLIQFQNNGVVDDSQLPKDRFSAERLKGVDSTLKIQPAKLEDSAVYLCASSLDGAGNQPQHFGDGTRLSIL.

The chain employs TRBV2 and TRBJ1-3; 7 nucleotides align to TRBD1. Germline CDR1 and CDR2: SNHLY and FYNNEI. With 4 bases clipped from V and 4 bases from J, the junction kept 7 bases outside the gene matches. The CDR3 is 15 amino acids. The CDR3 region has the DNA TGTGCCAGCAGTGGTGAGGGGGCACGGGGAAACACCATATATTTT. Protein: CASSGEGARGNTIYF.

The rearrangement joins TRBV15 to TRBJ1-5; 7 bases fit TRBD1. The germline V gene encodes CDR1 LNHNV and CDR2 YYDKDF (reference sequence). CDR3 length: 14 amino acids. V lost 8 bases, J lost 6 bases, and 10 bases stayed unmatched. In nucleotides, the CDR3 is TGTGCCACCCAGGGGGTTTTGTACAGTCAGCCCCAGCATTTT. Translating gives CATQGVLYSQPQHF.

The genes are TRBV6-1 and TRBJ2-1, with TRBD2 matching 10 bases. The CDR3 length is 17 residues. Germline V gene data show CDR1 as MNHNS and CDR2 as SASEGT. The V gene end was trimmed by 2 bases and the J gene end by 4 bases; junction bases not matched to a gene: 8. The CDR3 nucleotides read TGTGCCAGCAGTGAATCTGCACGTAGCGGGGGGTACAATGAGCAGTTCTTC. It yields the protein CASSESARSGGYNEQFF.

The genes are TRBV14 and TRBJ1-1; D gene uncertain. Germline lookup yields CDR1 SGHDN and CDR2 FVKESK. CDR3 length: 14 residues. V was trimmed by 4 bases and J by 0 bases, leaving 9 bases between them. The CDR3 reads CASSLAGMNTEAFF. The DNA of the CDR3 is TGTGCCAGCAGCCTAGCAGGAATGAACACTGAAGCTTTCTTT.

The chain recombines TRBV7-9 with TRBJ1-1; 7 bases map to TRBD1. CDR1 and CDR2 (germline): SEHNR, FQNEAQ (reference sequence). The J segment lost 4 bases and the V segment lost 5 bases, leaving 10 bases of the junction unmatched. CDR3 size: 15 residues. CDR3 in DNA: TGTGCCAGCAGCCCCCGACAGGGAGGATTCACTGAAGCTTTCTTT. It encodes CASSPRQGGFTEAFF.

The V gene is TRBV5-1, the J gene TRBJ2-3, with 8 bases lining up with TRBD1. This CDR3 has 14 amino acids. The germline gives CDR1 SGHRS, CDR2 YFSETQ. V trimming: 4 bases; J trimming: 4 bases; junction bases outside the gene matches: 5. The DNA of the CDR3 is TGCGCCAGCAGCCCGGGACAGGTGGCAGATACGCAGTATTTT. Protein product: CASSPGQVADTQYF.

This sequence joins TRBV7-3 and TRBJ2-1, with 10 bases identical to TRBD2. Germline V gives CDR1 SGHTA, CDR2 FQGTGA. V lost 4 bases to trimming and J lost 6 bases; unmatched junction nucleotides: 9. CDR3 length: 16 residues. This CDR3 reads CASSSTGTSAGNEQFF. For the CDR3, the DNA is TGTGCCAGCAGCTCCACGGGGACTAGCGCCGGCAATGAGCAGTTCTTC. Looking up the rest from reference TRBV7-3 and TRBJ2-1 gives the full variable domain: GAGVSQTPSNKVTEKGKYVELRCDPISGHTALYWYRQSLGQGPEFLIYFQGTGAADDSGLPNDRFFAVRPEGSVSTLKIQRTERGDSAVYLCASSSTGTSAGNEQFFGPGTRLTVL.

V and J are TRBV10-2 and TRBJ1-2, with 9 nucleotides matching TRBD1. Germline-derived CDR1 and CDR2 are WSHSY and SAAADI. The CDR3 covers 14 residues. The ends lost 1 base at V and 6 bases at J; junction bases unmatched: 3. The CDR3: CASSEWGQGHGYTF. The DNA of the CDR3 is TGCGCCAGCAGTGAGTGGGGACAGGGTCATGGCTACACCTTC.

Written as DNA, the CDR3 is TGTGCCAGCAGCCAACTTGACAGGGGAAGCGATGGCTACACCTTC. It encodes CASSQLDRGSDGYTF. The V and J genes are TRBV14 and TRBJ1-2; 8 nucleotides align to TRBD1. The CDR3 loop spans 15 amino acids. The junction had 8 bases not matched to a gene; V was cut back by 2 bases and J by 6 bases. From germline, CDR1 is SGHDN and CDR2 FVKESK.

V is TRBV5-1 and J is TRBJ2-7, with D uncertain. The length of the CDR3 is 15 residues. Germline assignment: CDR1 SGHRS and CDR2 YFSETQ. V was trimmed by 0 bases and J by 4 bases, leaving 14 bases between them. CDR3 DNA: TGCGCCAGCAGCTTGGCCCCGACCGGAATTTACGAGCAGTACGTC. It encodes CASSLAPTGIYEQYV.

This clone was recorded only once. V gene TRBV13 combines with J gene TRBJ2-3, with TRBD1 matching over 8 bases. V lost 5 bases and J lost 4; bases outside the gene matches: 14. Germline V gene sequence: CDR1 PRHDT, CDR2 FYEKMQ (reference sequence). This CDR3 region has 17 residues. The CDR3 is CASSPLPRQGKADTQYF. The CDR3 DNA sequence: TGTGCCAGCAGCCCTCTTCCCCGACAGGGGAAAGCAGATACGCAGTATTTT.

The gene calls are TRBV27 and TRBJ1-1, with TRBD1 matching over 8 bases. This CDR3 spans 13 amino acids. Trimming took 3 bases from V and 4 from J; bases not matched to a gene: 1. Germline V gene lookup returns CDR1 MNHEY and CDR2 SMNVEV (reference sequence). The CDR3 DNA is TGTGCCAGCAGTTTCACAGGGGGCACTGAAGCTTTCTTT. It translates to CASSFTGGTEAFF.

The V and J genes are TRBV29-1 and TRBJ1-5; weak D call: TRBD1 (6 bases). V was trimmed by 4 bases and J by 0 bases, leaving 10 bases between them. Germline CDR1 reads SQVTM; CDR2 reads ANQGSEA. The CDR3 totals 14 residues. The CDR3 protein is CSVGEGHSNQPQHF. The CDR3 nucleotides read TGCAGCGTTGGGGAGGGACATAGCAATCAGCCCCAGCATTTT.

The gene calls are TRBV7-9 and TRBJ1-1; possible D gene TRBD1, 5 bases. V lost 3 bases and J lost 7, with 9 bases in between. CDR1 SEHNR and CDR2 FQNEAQ come from the germline V gene (reference sequence). The CDR3 totals 12 residues. This chain's CDR3 is CASSFKTDEAFF. Here the CDR3 DNA reads TGTGCCAGCAGCTTTAAGACAGATGAAGCTTTCTTT.

This clone has just a few counts. The chain combines TRBV11-2 with TRBJ1-3, with D unclear. From germline, CDR1 is SGHAT and CDR2 FQNNGV. This CDR3 comprises 16 residues. The V end lost 5 bases, the J end lost 0 bases, and 14 bases lay between the germline ends. In nucleotides, the CDR3 is TGTGCCAGCAGCCCCGGTGTCCAGAGCTCTGGAAACACCATATATTTT. Protein product: CASSPGVQSSGNTIYF.

This chain joins TRBV19 and TRBJ1-6, with a tentative D call TRBD1 (6 bases). Germline CDR1 is LNHDA and CDR2 is SQIVND (reference sequence). Trimming cost V 5 bases and J 11 bases, with 13 bases left between them. This CDR3 comprises 13 residues. The CDR3 region is CASSYRVNPPLHF. The CDR3 DNA reads as TGTGCCAGTAGTTACAGGGTAAATCCACCCCTCCACTTT.

The chain couples TRBV19 to TRBJ2-3; D is unclear. CDR3 length: 14 amino acids. Per the germline V gene, CDR1 is LNHDA and CDR2 is SQIVND (reference sequence). V was trimmed by 3 bases and J by 8 bases, leaving 15 bases between them. The CDR3 bases are TGTGCCAGTAGTATCGACCCAGGTCTTCGTACGCAGTATTTT. This encodes CASSIDPGLRTQYF.

J is TRBJ2-2 and V is TRBV7-9, with D possibly called TRBD1 or TRBD2 (6 bases each). Trimming removed 5 bases at V and 6 bases at J, with 16 bases between. There are 15 residues in the CDR3. Germline CDR1 reads SEHNR; CDR2 reads FQNEAQ (reference sequence). The CDR3 DNA reads TGTGCCAGCAGCGAATGGGGGGCACTCCCCGGGGAGCTGTTTTTT. The encoded protein is CASSEWGALPGELFF. The full variable domain, rest sourced from reference TRBV7-9 and TRBJ2-2, is DTGVSQNPRHKITKRGQNVTFRCDPISEHNRLYWYRQTLGQGPEFLTYFQNEAQLEKSRLLSDRFSAERPKGSFSTLEIQRTEQGDSAMYLCASSEWGALPGELFFGEGSRLTVL.

The chain employs TRBV6-5 and TRBJ1-1; TRBD1 matches at 9 bases. The CDR3 covers 13 residues. Germline V gene data show CDR1 as MNHEY and CDR2 as SVGAGI. The V gene end was trimmed by 6 bases and the J gene end by 5 bases; junction bases not matched to a gene: 4. In DNA form, the CDR3 reads TGTGCCAGCAGCAGCGGGACAGGGACTGAAGCTTTCTTT. It yields the protein CASSSGTGTEAFF.

The rearrangement links TRBV19 to TRBJ2-2, with D possibly matching TRBD2 (6 bases). Germline V gives CDR1 LNHDA, CDR2 SQIVND (reference sequence). V was clipped by 5 bases and J by 4 bases, with 17 bases between them. CDR3 length: 16 residues. CDR3 nucleotides: TGTGCCAGTAGTTTCTGGGGGGACCGTCTCACCGGGGAGCTGTTTTTT. This translates into CASSFWGDRLTGELFF.

The chain employs TRBV4-1 and TRBJ2-5; tentatively, D is TRBD2 (6 bases). This CDR3 has 15 amino acids. Germline-derived CDR1 and CDR2 are MGHRA and YSYEKL. V lost 8 bases and J 4 bases, leaving 20 bases between the germline ends. The CDR3 sequence is CASGTSGARGETQYF. In DNA form, the CDR3 reads TGCGCCAGCGGGACTTCCGGGGCTCGAGGAGAGACCCAGTACTTC.

The genes are TRBV27 and TRBJ2-5; a possible D gene is TRBD1 (6 bases). Trimming took off 6 bases at V and 5 bases at J, with 19 bases between the two ends. The V gene's germline CDR1 is MNHEY and CDR2 SMNVEV (reference sequence). This CDR3 is 15 amino acids long. The CDR3 is CASRAQTGPEETQYF. In nucleotides, the CDR3 is TGTGCCAGCAGGGCTCAAACAGGGCCAGAGGAGACCCAGTACTTC.

CDR3 in DNA: TGTGCCAGCAGTCCGGGACAGGGGAATAATTCACCCCTCCACTTT. This encodes CASSPGQGNNSPLHF. The genes are TRBV27 and TRBJ1-6; 10 bases are shared with TRBD1. CDR1 is MNHEY and CDR2 is SMNVEV in the germline V gene (reference sequence). This CDR3 spans 15 amino acids. The V segment lost 5 bases and the J segment 5 bases; nucleotides outside the gene matches: 3.

The chain links TRBV5-4 to TRBJ2-2, with D possibly being TRBD1 (6 bases). V gave up 1 base and J gave up 3 bases, with 25 bases separating them. Germline CDR1 SGHNT, CDR2 YYREEE (reference sequence). This CDR3 spans 20 amino acids. The CDR3 is CASSLNLLKQGWGHTGELFF. CDR3 in DNA: TGTGCCAGCAGCTTGAACCTACTGAAACAGGGATGGGGCCACACCGGGGAGCTGTTTTTT.

V gene TRBV10-1 combines with J gene TRBJ2-7, with 7 bases identical to TRBD2. This CDR3 has 11 residues. Trimming cost V 10 bases and J 7 bases; bases outside gene matches: 7. Germline loops: CDR1 WNHNN, CDR2 SYGVQD (reference sequence). The CDR3 sequence is CAIAPGREQYF. The CDR3 DNA is TGCGCCATCGCTCCCGGGAGGGAGCAGTACTTC.

This chain joins TRBV27 and TRBJ2-7; a weak D match, TRBD1 (5 bases). The CDR3 loop spans 14 amino acids. The germline CDR1 and CDR2 sequences are MNHEY and SMNVEV (reference sequence). V was shortened by 2 bases and J by 12 bases, with 20 bases between the two germline ends. The CDR3 DNA reads as TGTGCCAGCAGTTTAATCTCTGGGGCCGGTCACCTGTACTTC. It encodes CASSLISGAGHLYF.